The clone carrying this TCR beta chain was detected only once. Its antigen remains unidentified. Germline V lookup: CDR1 LGHNT, CDR2 FRNRAP. This CDR3 region has 17 residues. The trim removed 0 bases at V and 4 bases at J, leaving 5 bases unmatched. The sample originates from a study of cytomegalovirus exposure and HLA in healthy donors. Study-wide context: Among several hundred genotyped donors, around 80% fell in the Caucasian-associated ancestry cluster.

Amplification used 60 Vbeta primers and 13 Jbeta primers. The method was immunoSEQ multiplex PCR; TCRdb's version includes in-frame clones alone and lacks a portion of them. Of some 28,000 clones listed, about 62% are singletons. Findings and caveats of the study: Testing in vitro showed a few CMV-associated chains specific for CMV antigens. Overall, approximately 150 TCR beta chains were annotated as cytomegalovirus-associated. In an earlier analysis, most TCR beta V segments were productive about 90% or about 30% of the time.

The material sequenced was PBMCs. J is TRBJ2-3 and V is TRBV12-5; 12 bases are a match to TRBD1. This receptor was obtained from a male donor in good health and CMV-seropositive. The CDR3 sequence is CASGLVWGQGASDTQYF. The CDR3, as DNA: TGTGCTAGTGGTTTGGTATGGGGACAGGGGGCATCAGATACGCAGTATTTT.